This record covers a single TCR beta chain. The CDR3 loop spans 14 amino acids. CDR1 and CDR2 from the germline V gene are MDHEN and SYDVKM. Germline trimming cut 5 bases from V and 4 bases from J; bases unmatched to any gene: 4. This sample is part of a study of blood T cell repertoires in COVID-19. The method was immunoSEQ multiplex PCR; TCRdb's version includes in-frame clones alone and lacks a portion of them. The table records about 220,000 clones, roughly 85% of them present only once. Sequenced: peripheral blood. The chain joins TRBV28 to TRBJ2-3; 9 positions agree with TRBD1. This clonotype originated in a man in his forties or fifties who had recovered from COVID-19. The CDR3 loop reads CASSTGGASDTQYF. The CDR3 region has the DNA TGTGCCAGCAGTACAGGGGGCGCCTCAGATACGCAGTATTTT.